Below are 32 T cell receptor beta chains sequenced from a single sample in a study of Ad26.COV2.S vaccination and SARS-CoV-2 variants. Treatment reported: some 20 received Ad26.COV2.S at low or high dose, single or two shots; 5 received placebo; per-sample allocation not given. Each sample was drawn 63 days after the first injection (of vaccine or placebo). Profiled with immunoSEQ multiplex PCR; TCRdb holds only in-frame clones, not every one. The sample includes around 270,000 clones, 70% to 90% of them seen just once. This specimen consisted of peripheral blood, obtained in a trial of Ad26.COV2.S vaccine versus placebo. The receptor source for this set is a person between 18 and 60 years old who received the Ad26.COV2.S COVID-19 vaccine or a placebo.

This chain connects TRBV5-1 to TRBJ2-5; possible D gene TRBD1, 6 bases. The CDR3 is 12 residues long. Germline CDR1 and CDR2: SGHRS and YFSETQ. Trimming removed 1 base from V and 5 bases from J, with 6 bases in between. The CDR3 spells CASSLRGETQYF. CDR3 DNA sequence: TGCGCCAGCAGCTTGAGGGGGGAGACCCAGTACTTC.

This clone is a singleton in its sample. The DNA of the CDR3 is TGCAGCGTTGGGGGGACTAGCGGGAGGGCCCGGGGAGAGACCCAGTACTTC. It codes for CSVGGTSGRARGETQYF. The chain couples TRBV29-1 to TRBJ2-5, with 16 bases aligning to TRBD2. Trimming removed 4 bases from V and 4 bases from J; junction bases left unmatched: 9. From germline, CDR1 is SQVTM and CDR2 ANQGSEA. The CDR3 has 17 residues.

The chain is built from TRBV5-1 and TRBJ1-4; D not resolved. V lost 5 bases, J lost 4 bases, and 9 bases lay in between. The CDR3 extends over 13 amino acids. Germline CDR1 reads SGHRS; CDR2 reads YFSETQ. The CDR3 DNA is TGCGCCAGCAGGGGATTGAGTAATGAAAAACTGTTTTTT. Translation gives CASRGLSNEKLFF. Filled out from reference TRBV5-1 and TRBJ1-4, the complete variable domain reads KAGVTQTPRYLIKTRGQQVTLSCSPISGHRSVSWYQQTPGQGLQFLFEYFSETQRNKGNFPGRFSGRQFSNSRSEMNVSTLELGDSALYLCASRGLSNEKLFFGSGTQLSVL.

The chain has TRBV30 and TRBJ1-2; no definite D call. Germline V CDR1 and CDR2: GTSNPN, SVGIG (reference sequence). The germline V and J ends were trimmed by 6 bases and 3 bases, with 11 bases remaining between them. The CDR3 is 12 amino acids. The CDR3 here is CACETWDYGYTF. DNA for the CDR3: TGTGCCTGCGAGACGTGGGACTATGGCTACACCTTC.

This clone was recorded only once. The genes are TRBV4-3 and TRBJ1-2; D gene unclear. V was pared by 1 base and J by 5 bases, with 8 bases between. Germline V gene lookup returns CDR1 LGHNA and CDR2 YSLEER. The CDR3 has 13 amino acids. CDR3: CASSQVSGYGYTF. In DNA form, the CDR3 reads TGCGCCAGCAGCCAAGTGTCAGGATATGGCTACACCTTC.

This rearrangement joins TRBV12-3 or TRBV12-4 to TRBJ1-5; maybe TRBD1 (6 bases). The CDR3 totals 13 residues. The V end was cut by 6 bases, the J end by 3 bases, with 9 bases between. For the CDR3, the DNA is TGTGCCAGCAGCCGACAGGTCAATCAGCCCCAGCATTTT. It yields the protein CASSRQVNQPQHF.

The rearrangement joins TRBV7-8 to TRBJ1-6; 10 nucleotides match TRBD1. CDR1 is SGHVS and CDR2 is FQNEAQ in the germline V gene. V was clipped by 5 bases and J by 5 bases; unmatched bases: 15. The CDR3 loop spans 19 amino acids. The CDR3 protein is CASSPDRDRGFSDNSPLHF. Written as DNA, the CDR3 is TGTGCCAGCAGCCCAGACCGGGACAGGGGATTCTCAGATAATTCACCCCTCCACTTT.

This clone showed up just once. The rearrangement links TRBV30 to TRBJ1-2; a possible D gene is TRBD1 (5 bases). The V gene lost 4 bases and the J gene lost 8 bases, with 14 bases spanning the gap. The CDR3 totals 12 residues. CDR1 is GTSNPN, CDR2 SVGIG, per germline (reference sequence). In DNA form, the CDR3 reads TGTGCCTGGACCCTGGGGGGAGGCGGCTACACCTTC. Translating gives CAWTLGGGGYTF.

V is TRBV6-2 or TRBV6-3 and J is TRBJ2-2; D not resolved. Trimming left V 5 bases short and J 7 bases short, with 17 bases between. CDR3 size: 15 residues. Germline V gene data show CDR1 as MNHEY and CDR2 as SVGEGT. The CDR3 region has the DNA TGTGCCAGCAGTGTCCCACCGGATCAAGGCGGGGAGCTGTTTTTT. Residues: CASSVPPDQGGELFF.

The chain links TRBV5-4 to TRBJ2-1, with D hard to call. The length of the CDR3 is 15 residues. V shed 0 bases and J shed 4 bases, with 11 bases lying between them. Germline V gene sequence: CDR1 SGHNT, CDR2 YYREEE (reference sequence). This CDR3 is CASSLDSTGYNEQFF. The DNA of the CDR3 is TGTGCCAGCAGCTTGGACTCAACGGGTTACAATGAGCAGTTCTTC. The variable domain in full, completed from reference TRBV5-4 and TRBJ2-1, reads ETGVTQSPTHLIKTRGQQVTLRCSSQSGHNTVSWYQQALGQGPQFIFQYYREEENGRGNFPPRFSGLQFPNYSSELNVNALELDDSALYLCASSLDSTGYNEQFFGPGTRLTVL.

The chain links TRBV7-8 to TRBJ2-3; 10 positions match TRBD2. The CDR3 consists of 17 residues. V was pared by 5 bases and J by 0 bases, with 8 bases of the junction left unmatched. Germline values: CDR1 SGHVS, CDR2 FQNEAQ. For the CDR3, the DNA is TGTGCCAGCAGCCCTAGGGTGACTAGCGGGAGCACAGATACGCAGTATTTT. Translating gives CASSPRVTSGSTDTQYF.

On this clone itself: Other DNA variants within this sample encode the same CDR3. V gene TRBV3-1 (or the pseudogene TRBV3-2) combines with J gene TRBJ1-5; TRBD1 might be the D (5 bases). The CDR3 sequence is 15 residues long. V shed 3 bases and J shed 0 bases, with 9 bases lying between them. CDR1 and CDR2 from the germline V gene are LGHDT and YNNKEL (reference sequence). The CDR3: CASSQGGYSNQPQHF. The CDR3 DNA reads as TGTGCCAGCAGCCAGGGGGGATATAGCAATCAGCCCCAGCATTTT.

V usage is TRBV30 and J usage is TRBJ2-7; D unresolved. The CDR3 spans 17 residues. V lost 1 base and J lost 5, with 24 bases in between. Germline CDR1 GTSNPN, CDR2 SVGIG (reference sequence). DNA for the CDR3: TGTGCCTGGAGTGCCCTAAGTCTCCCCCCAACGGTCCACGAGCAGTACTTC. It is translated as CAWSALSLPPTVHEQYF.

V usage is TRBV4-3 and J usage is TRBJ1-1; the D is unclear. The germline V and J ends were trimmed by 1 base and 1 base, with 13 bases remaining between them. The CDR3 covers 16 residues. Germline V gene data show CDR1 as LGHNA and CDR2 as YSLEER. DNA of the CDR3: TGCGCCAGCAGCCAAGCGGTACAAAACTGGAACACTGAAGCTTTCTTT. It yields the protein CASSQAVQNWNTEAFF.

The chain's CDR3 is CASSYAGPQPQHF. CDR3 coding DNA: TGTGCCAGCAGCTATGCCGGGCCGCAGCCCCAGCATTTT. The chain employs TRBV7-9 and TRBJ1-5; D ambiguous. There are 13 residues in the CDR3. V was trimmed by 4 bases and J by 7 bases, leaving 11 bases between them. Germline CDR1 is SEHNR and CDR2 is FQNEAQ (reference sequence).

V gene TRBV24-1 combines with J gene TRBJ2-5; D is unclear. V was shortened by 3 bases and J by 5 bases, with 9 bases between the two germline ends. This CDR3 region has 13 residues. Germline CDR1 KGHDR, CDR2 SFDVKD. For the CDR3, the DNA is TGTGCCACCAGTGATCCTGCTGGGGAGACCCAGTACTTC. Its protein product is CATSDPAGETQYF.

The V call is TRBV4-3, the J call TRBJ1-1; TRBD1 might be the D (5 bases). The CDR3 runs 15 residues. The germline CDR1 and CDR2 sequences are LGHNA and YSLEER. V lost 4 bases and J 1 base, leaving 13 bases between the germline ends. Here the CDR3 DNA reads TGCGCCAGCAGCCCTTTCTCCGGGGCGAACACTGAAGCTTTCTTT. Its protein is CASSPFSGANTEAFF.

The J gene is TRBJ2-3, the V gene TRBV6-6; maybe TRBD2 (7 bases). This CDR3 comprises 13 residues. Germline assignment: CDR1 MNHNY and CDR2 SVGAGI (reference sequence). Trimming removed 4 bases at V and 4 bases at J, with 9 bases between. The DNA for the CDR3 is TGTGCCAGCAGTTGGGGGGGCTCAGATACGCAGTATTTT. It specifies CASSWGGSDTQYF.

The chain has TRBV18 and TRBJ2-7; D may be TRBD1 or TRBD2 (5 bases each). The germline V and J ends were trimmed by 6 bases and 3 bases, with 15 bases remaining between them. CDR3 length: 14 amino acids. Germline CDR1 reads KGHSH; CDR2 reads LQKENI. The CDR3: CASSPRQGVYEQYV. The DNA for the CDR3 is TGTGCCAGCTCCCCTCGGCAGGGAGTCTACGAGCAGTACGTC.

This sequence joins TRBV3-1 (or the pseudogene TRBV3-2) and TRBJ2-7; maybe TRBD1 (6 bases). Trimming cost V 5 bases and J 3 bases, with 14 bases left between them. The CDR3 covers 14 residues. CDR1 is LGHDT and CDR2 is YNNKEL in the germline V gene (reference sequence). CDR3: CASSYLTGSYEQYF. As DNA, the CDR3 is TGTGCCAGCAGCTACCTAACAGGGAGCTACGAGCAGTACTTC.

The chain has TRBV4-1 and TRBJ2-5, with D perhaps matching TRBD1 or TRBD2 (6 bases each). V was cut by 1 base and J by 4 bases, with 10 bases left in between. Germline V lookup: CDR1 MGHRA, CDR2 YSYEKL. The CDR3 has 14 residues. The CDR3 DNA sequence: TGCGCCAGCAGCCAAGCGGGGGCGGGAGAGACCCAGTACTTC. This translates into CASSQAGAGETQYF.

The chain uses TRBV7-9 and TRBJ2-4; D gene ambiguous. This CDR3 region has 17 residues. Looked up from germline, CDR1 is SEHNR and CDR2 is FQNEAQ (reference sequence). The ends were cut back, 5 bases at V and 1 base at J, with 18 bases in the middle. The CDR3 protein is CASSPLGVSAAKNIQYF. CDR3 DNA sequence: TGTGCCAGCAGCCCTTTAGGAGTCTCGGCTGCCAAAAACATTCAGTACTTC.

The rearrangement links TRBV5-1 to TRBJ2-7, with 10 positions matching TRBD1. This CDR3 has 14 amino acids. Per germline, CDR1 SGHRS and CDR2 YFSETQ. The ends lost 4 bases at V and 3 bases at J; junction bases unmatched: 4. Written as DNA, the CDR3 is TGCGCCAGCAGCGTACGGGACAGGGGCTACGAGCAGTACTTC. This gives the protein CASSVRDRGYEQYF.

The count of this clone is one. CDR3 sequence: CAISERGTAYEQYF. The CDR3 nucleotides are TGTGCCATCAGTGAGAGGGGGACAGCCTACGAGCAGTACTTC. V is TRBV10-3 and J is TRBJ2-7; TRBD1 matches 7 bases. J was trimmed by 2 bases and V by 2 bases; bases with no gene match: 3. This CDR3 is built from 14 residues. Germline V gene lookup returns CDR1 ENHRY and CDR2 SYGVKD.

The CDR3 DNA is TGTGCCAGCAGTTTATCGGGGCGCAATCAGCCCCAGCATTTT. It codes for CASSLSGRNQPQHF. The V and J genes are TRBV27 and TRBJ1-5, with D perhaps TRBD1 (5 bases). Germline loops: CDR1 MNHEY, CDR2 SMNVEV (reference sequence). V was pared by 0 bases and J by 2 bases, with 5 bases between. The CDR3 extends over 14 amino acids.

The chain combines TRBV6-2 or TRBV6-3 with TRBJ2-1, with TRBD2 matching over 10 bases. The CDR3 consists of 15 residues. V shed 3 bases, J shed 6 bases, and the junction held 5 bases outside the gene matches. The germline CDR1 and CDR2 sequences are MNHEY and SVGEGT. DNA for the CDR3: TGTGCCAGCAGTTATTGGGCTAGCGGGAGCAATGAGCAGTTCTTC. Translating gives CASSYWASGSNEQFF.

Here the CDR3 reads CASSPREAYEQYV. The DNA for the CDR3 is TGTGCCAGCAGTCCCCGAGAAGCCTACGAGCAGTACGTC. The rearrangement joins TRBV6-5 to TRBJ2-7; D is uncertain. Germline values: CDR1 MNHEY, CDR2 SVGAGI. CDR3 length equals 13 residues. The V end was cut by 5 bases, the J end by 2 bases, with 10 bases between.

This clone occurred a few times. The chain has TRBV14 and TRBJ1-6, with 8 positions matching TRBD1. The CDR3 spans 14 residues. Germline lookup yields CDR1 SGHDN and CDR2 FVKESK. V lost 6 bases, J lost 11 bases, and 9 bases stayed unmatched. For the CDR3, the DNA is TGTGCCAGCAGTTGGACAGGGAATTCGCCACCCCTCCACTTT. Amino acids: CASSWTGNSPPLHF.

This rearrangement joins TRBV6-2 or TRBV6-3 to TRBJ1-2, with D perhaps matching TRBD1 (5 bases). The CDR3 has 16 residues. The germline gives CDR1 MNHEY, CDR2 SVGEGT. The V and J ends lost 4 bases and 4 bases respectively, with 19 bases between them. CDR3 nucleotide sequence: TGTGCCAGCAGTTCGGAGGGGATCCCCCTAGGCTATGGCTACACCTTC. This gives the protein CASSSEGIPLGYGYTF.

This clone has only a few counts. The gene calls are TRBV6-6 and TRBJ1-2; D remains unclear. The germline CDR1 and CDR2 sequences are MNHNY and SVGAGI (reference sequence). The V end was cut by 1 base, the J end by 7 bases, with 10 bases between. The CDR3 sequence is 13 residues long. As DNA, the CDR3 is TGTGCCAGCAGTTACTTGGAGACGGGTGGCTACACCTTC. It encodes CASSYLETGGYTF.

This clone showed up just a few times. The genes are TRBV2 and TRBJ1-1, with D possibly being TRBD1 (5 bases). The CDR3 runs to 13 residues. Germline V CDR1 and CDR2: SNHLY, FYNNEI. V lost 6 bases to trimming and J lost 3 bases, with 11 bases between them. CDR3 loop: CASSELRDTEAFF. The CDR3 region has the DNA TGTGCCAGCAGCGAGCTCAGGGACACTGAAGCTTTCTTT.

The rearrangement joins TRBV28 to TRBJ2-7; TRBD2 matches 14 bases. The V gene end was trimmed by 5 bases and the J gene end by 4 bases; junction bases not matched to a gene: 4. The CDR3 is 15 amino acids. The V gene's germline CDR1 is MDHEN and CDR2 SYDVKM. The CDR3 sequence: CASSIGTSGRYEQYV. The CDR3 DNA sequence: TGTGCCAGCAGTATCGGGACTAGCGGGAGATACGAGCAGTACGTC.